The entry that follows covers one TCR beta chain sequence. This sample stems from a study of OX40 agonist ivuxolimab in advanced cancers. The CDR3 length is 13 residues. CDR1 and CDR2 from the germline V gene are SGHDN and FVKESK. The germline V and J ends were trimmed by 5 bases and 7 bases, with 12 bases remaining between them. Produced via immunoSEQ multiplex PCR; TCRdb's table is partial and in-frame only. This table has over 50,000 clones, roughly 80% appearing once. This sample comprised CD4+ or CD8+ T cells sorted from blood, obtained in a trial of the OX40 agonist ivuxolimab. This receptor was taken from an adult with an advanced solid tumor such as melanoma, head and neck, liver or kidney cancer. This sequence joins TRBV14 and TRBJ2-4; D may match TRBD1 or TRBD2 (6 bases each). The CDR3 here is CASSFRRGNIQYF. DNA of the CDR3: TGTGCCAGCAGCTTCAGGAGGGGGAACATTCAGTACTTC.